This T cell receptor beta chain was obtained from a study of cytomegalovirus exposure and HLA in healthy donors. Findings of the study overall: The study flagged some 170 TCR beta chains as cytomegalovirus-associated.

CDR3 length: 14 residues. Germline CDR1 is MNHNS and CDR2 is SASEGT. The germline V and J ends were trimmed by 2 bases and 3 bases, with 11 bases remaining between them. Of note for this clone: Its antigen is still unknown.

In the PCR, 60 Vbeta and 13 Jbeta primers were used. Profiled with immunoSEQ multiplex PCR; TCRdb holds only in-frame clones, not every one. Here the sample spans about 200,000 clones, around four fifths being singletons. The chain joins TRBV6-1 to TRBJ2-7; weak D call: TRBD2 (5 bases). The sequencing sample was made of PBMCs. This receptor was obtained from a man aged 35-49 years in good health and CMV-seropositive. This chain's CDR3 is CASSEPGDIYEQYF. CDR3 nucleotides: TGTGCCAGCAGTGAACCCGGGGATATCTACGAGCAGTACTTC.